A single sample is the source of the 21 T cell receptor beta chains below, sequenced in a study of blood T cell repertoires in COVID-19. Clones were sequenced by immunoSEQ multiplex PCR, and TCRdb holds only the in-frame ones, with some missing. Of some 240,000 clones listed, over 70% were seen once; the top ten hold about 9.4%. Sequences were obtained from peripheral blood. The origin of the receptors is a woman aged 70-85 years with COVID-19, enrolled during active disease.

V gene TRBV24-1 combines with J gene TRBJ1-5; TRBD1 matches at 10 bases. Germline CDR1 reads KGHDR; CDR2 reads SFDVKD. J lost 5 bases, V lost 4 bases, and 7 bases had no gene match. This CDR3 has 16 amino acids. The chain's CDR3 is CATSDPGQGGDQPQHF. The DNA of the CDR3 is TGTGCCACCAGTGACCCCGGACAGGGGGGCGATCAGCCCCAGCATTTT.

The genes are TRBV11-2 and TRBJ2-2, with TRBD2 identical over 11 bases. The CDR3 has 17 residues. Per germline, CDR1 SGHAT and CDR2 FQNNGV. Trimming took 6 bases from V and 1 from J; bases not matched to a gene: 7. CDR3: CASSGASGRRNTGELFF. CDR3 nucleotide sequence: TGTGCCAGCAGTGGGGCTAGCGGGAGGCGGAACACCGGGGAGCTGTTTTTT. The whole variable domain, filled in from reference TRBV11-2 and TRBJ2-2, reads EAGVAQSPRYKIIEKRQSVAFWCNPISGHATLYWYQQILGQGPKLLIQFQNNGVVDDSQLPKDRFSAERLKGVDSTLKIQPAKLEDSAVYLCASSGASGRRNTGELFFGEGSRLTVL.

This chain links TRBV7-8 with TRBJ2-7; tentatively, D is TRBD2 (7 bases). This CDR3 spans 16 amino acids. Trimming took off 0 bases at V and 1 base at J, with 13 bases between the two ends. Germline V gene sequence: CDR1 SGHVS, CDR2 FQNEAQ. The CDR3 nucleotides read TGTGCCAGCAGCTTAGCGGGGGGGCAGGGGTCCTACGAGCAGTACTTC. Its translation is CASSLAGGQGSYEQYF.

V is TRBV6-1 and J is TRBJ2-7, with D uncertain. Germline assignment: CDR1 MNHNS and CDR2 SASEGT. The CDR3 covers 16 residues. The V and J ends lost 1 base and 0 bases respectively, with 13 bases between them. The chain's CDR3 is CASSEGISRASYEQYF. The CDR3 DNA reads TGTGCCAGCAGTGAAGGTATTAGCCGCGCCTCCTACGAGCAGTACTTC.

This clone has a handful of counts. At one boundary the junction diverges from the germline segment, which might be a read error. This chain links TRBV6-2 or TRBV6-3 with TRBJ2-2; 9 bases agree with TRBD2. This CDR3 has 16 amino acids. Germline loops: CDR1 MNHEY, CDR2 SVGEGT. The CDR3 nucleotides are TGTGCCAGCAGTTACCCCCCTAGCGGGAACTCCGGGGAGCTGTTTTTT. Translation: CASSYPPSGNSGELFF.

The chain carries TRBV7-9 and TRBJ2-6; D might be TRBD2 (5 bases). CDR3 length: 14 residues. Trimming shortened V by 6 bases and J by 0 bases, and 6 bases separated the two germline ends. Per the germline V gene, CDR1 is SEHNR and CDR2 is FQNEAQ (reference sequence). In nucleotides, the CDR3 is TGTGCCAGCAGGAGGGACTCTGGGGCCAACGTCCTGACTTTC. Translated: CASRRDSGANVLTF.

This clone has ten or more counts. The chain couples TRBV7-2 to TRBJ2-7, with 9 positions matching TRBD1. The length of the CDR3 is 14 residues. Germline values: CDR1 SGHTA, CDR2 FQGNSA. V lost 3 bases, J lost 6 bases, and 6 bases stayed unmatched. The CDR3 spells CASSFGQGRGEQYF. In nucleotides, the CDR3 is TGTGCCAGCAGCTTCGGACAGGGGCGAGGCGAGCAGTACTTC. Complete variable domain (other parts from reference TRBV7-2 and TRBJ2-7): GAGVSQSPSNKVTEKGKDVELRCDPISGHTALYWYRQSLGQGLEFLIYFQGNSAPDKSGLPSDRFSAERTGGSVSTLTIQRTQQEDSAVYLCASSFGQGRGEQYFGPGTRLTVT.

The rearrangement joins TRBV21-1 to TRBJ2-5; the table names TRBD1, a call not compared with the DNA. TRBV21-1 is a pseudogene segment. This CDR3 comprises 14 residues. CDR3 nucleotides: TGTGCCAGCAGCGGGGACAGGGAGTCAGAGACCCAGTACTTC. It codes for CASSGDRESETQYF.

The chain uses TRBV6-1 and TRBJ2-1; possible D gene TRBD2, 5 bases. Germline assignment: CDR1 MNHNS and CDR2 SASEGT. Trimming shortened V by 0 bases and J by 3 bases, and 12 bases separated the two germline ends. CDR3 size: 16 residues. The CDR3 nucleotides are TGTGCCAGCAGTGAAGCACTGGGAGCCAGCTACAATGAGCAGTTCTTC. Encoded protein: CASSEALGASYNEQFF.

V gene TRBV7-6 combines with J gene TRBJ1-3, with a possible D match to TRBD1 (5 bases). V shed 3 bases and J shed 1 base, with 7 bases lying between them. Germline CDR1 reads SGHVS; CDR2 reads FNYEAQ. CDR3 length: 14 residues. The CDR3 loop reads CASSLGGSGNTIYF. The CDR3 DNA follows: TGTGCCAGCAGCTTGGGGGGTTCTGGAAACACCATATATTTT.

The chain uses TRBV19 and TRBJ1-1; D is unclear. Germline V gene data show CDR1 as LNHDA and CDR2 as SQIVND (reference sequence). The CDR3 has 15 amino acids. With 3 bases removed from V and 1 base from J, the gap between germline ends came to 12 bases. This CDR3 is CASSIMGSRNTEAFF. Written as DNA, the CDR3 is TGTGCCAGTAGTATCATGGGCAGCAGGAACACTGAAGCTTTCTTT. Full variable domain (missing parts from reference TRBV19 and TRBJ1-1): DGGITQSPKYLFRKEGQNVTLSCEQNLNHDAMYWYRQDPGQGLRLIYYSQIVNDFQKGDIAEGYSVSREKKESFPLTVTSAQKNPTAFYLCASSIMGSRNTEAFFGQGTRLTVV.

V is TRBV3-1 (or the pseudogene TRBV3-2) and J is TRBJ1-1; 9 bases are shared with TRBD1. The V segment lost 0 bases and the J segment 11 bases; nucleotides outside the gene matches: 7. Germline V gene sequence: CDR1 LGHDT, CDR2 YNNKEL (reference sequence). The CDR3 is 14 amino acids. The CDR3 bases are TGTGCCAGCAGCCAAGATTCGGGACAGGGTGAGGCTTTCTTT. Protein: CASSQDSGQGEAFF.

The chain uses TRBV11-2 and TRBJ2-7; TRBD2 matches at 15 bases. The CDR3 contains 17 residues. Germline CDR1 reads SGHAT; CDR2 reads FQNNGV. V shed 6 bases, J shed 5 bases, and the junction held 11 bases outside the gene matches. This CDR3 reads CASRPGLAGGPWDEQYF. The CDR3 DNA follows: TGTGCCAGCAGACCGGGACTAGCGGGAGGCCCTTGGGACGAGCAGTACTTC.

This chain links TRBV12-3 or TRBV12-4 with TRBJ2-7, with TRBD2 identical over 7 bases. The CDR3 is 13 amino acids. Unmatched junction bases numbered 5, after V lost 3 bases and J lost 6 bases. CDR3 sequence (DNA): TGTGCCAGCAGTTTCTTTGCGGGAGCCGAGCAGTACTTC. It specifies CASSFFAGAEQYF.

This rearrangement joins TRBV28 to TRBJ1-2, with a weak D call TRBD1 (6 bases). The CDR3 contains 16 residues. Per germline, CDR1 MDHEN and CDR2 SYDVKM. Deletions cut 5 bases from V and 4 bases from J, with 20 bases between. CDR3 in amino acids: CASSTKQGPNLYGYTF. CDR3 sequence (DNA): TGTGCCAGCAGTACAAAACAGGGCCCCAACCTCTATGGCTACACCTTC.

In nucleotides, the CDR3 is TGTGCCAGCAGGGCCGCGACAGGGGCTTTCGGGACTGAAGCTTTCTTT. Its protein is CASRAATGAFGTEAFF. The V gene is TRBV2, the J gene TRBJ1-1; 8 positions agree with TRBD1. Germline CDR1 SNHLY, CDR2 FYNNEI. With V trimmed by 6 bases and J by 5 bases, 14 bases remained unmatched. The CDR3 length is 16 residues.

This chain links TRBV30 with TRBJ1-1; possibly TRBD1 for D (6 bases). CDR1 and CDR2 from the germline V gene are GTSNPN and SVGIG (reference sequence). The CDR3 sequence is 14 residues long. The V end was cut by 0 bases, the J end by 3 bases, with 11 bases between. This chain's CDR3 is CAWSVLQGYTEAFF. CDR3 in DNA: TGTGCCTGGAGTGTGTTGCAGGGGTACACTGAAGCTTTCTTT.

CDR3 DNA sequence: TGTGCCAGCAGTCTGAGGACAGGGGGCTATGGCTACACCTTC. Amino acids: CASSLRTGGYGYTF. The chain carries TRBV27 and TRBJ1-2, with 10 nucleotides matching TRBD1. V trimming: 5 bases; J trimming: 4 bases; junction bases outside the gene matches: 4. Germline assignment: CDR1 MNHEY and CDR2 SMNVEV (reference sequence). This CDR3 is 14 amino acids long.

The chain links TRBV19 to TRBJ2-7, with D possibly matching TRBD2 (6 bases). CDR3 size: 12 residues. Germline V CDR1 and CDR2: LNHDA, SQIVND (reference sequence). V lost 7 bases and J lost 3, with 10 bases in between. The CDR3 here is CASKAGGYEQYF. In nucleotides, the CDR3 is TGTGCCAGTAAGGCCGGGGGCTACGAGCAGTACTTC. Drawing the rest from reference TRBV19 and TRBJ2-7, the complete variable domain is DGGITQSPKYLFRKEGQNVTLSCEQNLNHDAMYWYRQDPGQGLRLIYYSQIVNDFQKGDIAEGYSVSREKKESFPLTVTSAQKNPTAFYLCASKAGGYEQYFGPGTRLTVT.

The genes are TRBV2 and TRBJ2-7; 9 positions match TRBD1. The CDR3 contains 14 residues. The trim removed 4 bases at V and 3 bases at J, leaving 4 bases unmatched. Germline V CDR1 and CDR2: SNHLY, FYNNEI. CDR3: CASSAGTGFYEQYF. The CDR3, as DNA: TGTGCCAGCAGTGCCGGGACAGGGTTCTACGAGCAGTACTTC.

The V and J genes are TRBV19 and TRBJ2-5, with D perhaps TRBD2 (6 bases). This CDR3 is 13 amino acids long. Germline values: CDR1 LNHDA, CDR2 SQIVND (reference sequence). Deletions cut 5 bases from V and 1 base from J, with 8 bases between. The CDR3 loop is CASSPSVQETQYF. CDR3 in DNA: TGTGCCAGTAGTCCTAGCGTCCAAGAGACCCAGTACTTC.